This entry is about one TCR beta chain. The data stem from a study of STAT5B mutations in CD4+ large granular lymphocyte leukemia. Assay: immunoSEQ multiplex PCR; the TCRdb copy retains only in-frame clones and omits some. Of around 29,000 clones listed, around 80% are singletons. Sequenced: CD4+ T cells from blood buffy coats. The sequence derives from a human donor in good health.

For the CDR3, the DNA is TGCGCCAGCAGCCCGGACAGGGTTTCATCCGGGGATACGCAGTATTTT. This encodes CASSPDRVSSGDTQYF. V is TRBV4-1 and J is TRBJ2-3; TRBD1 matches 8 bases. Germline V gene sequence: CDR1 MGHRA, CDR2 YSYEKL. The CDR3 consists of 16 residues. J gave up 6 bases and V 4 bases, and 12 bases lay outside the gene matches.